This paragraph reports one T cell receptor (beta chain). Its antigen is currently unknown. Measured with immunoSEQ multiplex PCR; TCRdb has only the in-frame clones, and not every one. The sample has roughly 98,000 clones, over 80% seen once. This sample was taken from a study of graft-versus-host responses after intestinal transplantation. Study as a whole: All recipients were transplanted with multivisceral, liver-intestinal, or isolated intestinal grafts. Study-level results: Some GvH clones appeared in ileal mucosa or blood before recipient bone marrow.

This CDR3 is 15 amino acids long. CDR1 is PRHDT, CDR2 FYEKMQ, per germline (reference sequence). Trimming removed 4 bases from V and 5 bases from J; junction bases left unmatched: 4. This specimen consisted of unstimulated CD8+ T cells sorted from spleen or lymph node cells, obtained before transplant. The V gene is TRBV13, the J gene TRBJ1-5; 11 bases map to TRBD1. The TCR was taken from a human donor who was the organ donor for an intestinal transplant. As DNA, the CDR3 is TGTGCCAGCAGCTCAGGACAGGGGGCTGATCAGCCCCAGCATTTT. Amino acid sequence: CASSSGQGADQPQHF.